This TCR beta chain was captured by sequencing in a study of blood T cell repertoires in COVID-19. Study-wide context: The study drew acute and convalescent COVID-19 samples from the United States, Italy and Spain. PBMCs, B-cell-depleted T cells, or T cells were the source of the cDNA or gDNA that made up the material.

CDR3 length: 14 residues. V lost 1 base, J lost 4 bases, and 11 bases lay in between. The germline CDR1 and CDR2 sequences are SGHDT and YYEEEE. In its sample, this clone was seen once. Original methodology: How many nucleated cells were present was estimated from reference gene primer amplification. Only in-frame clones appear in the TCRdb table, and some are missing; sequencing was by immunoSEQ multiplex PCR. Clone size and the V and J calls come from that table; the DNA yielded D and trimming. The table shows fewer than 150,000 clones, with 81% occurring only once. This receptor was obtained from a man over 45 with acute or convalescent COVID-19. Sequencing was carried out using peripheral blood. The V call is TRBV5-6, the J call TRBJ1-2; the D is unclear. The CDR3 nucleotides are TGTGCCAGCAGCTTGATACAGATAACCTATGGCTACACCTTC. Translated, it gives CASSLIQITYGYTF.